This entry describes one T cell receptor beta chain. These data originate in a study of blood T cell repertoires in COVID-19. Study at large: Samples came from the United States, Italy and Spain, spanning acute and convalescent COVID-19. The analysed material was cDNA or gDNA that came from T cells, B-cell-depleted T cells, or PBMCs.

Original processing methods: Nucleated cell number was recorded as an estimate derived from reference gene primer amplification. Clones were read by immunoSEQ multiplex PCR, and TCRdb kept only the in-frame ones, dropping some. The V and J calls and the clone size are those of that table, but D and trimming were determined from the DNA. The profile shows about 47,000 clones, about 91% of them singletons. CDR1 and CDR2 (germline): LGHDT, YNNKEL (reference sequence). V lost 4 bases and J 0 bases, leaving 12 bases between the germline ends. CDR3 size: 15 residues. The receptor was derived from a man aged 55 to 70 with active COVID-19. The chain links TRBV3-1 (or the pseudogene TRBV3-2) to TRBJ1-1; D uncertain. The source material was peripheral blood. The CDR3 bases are TGTGCCAGCAGCCCAGATAGTTCCTTGAACACTGAAGCTTTCTTT. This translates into CASSPDSSLNTEAFF.